The 8 T cell receptor beta chains given below trace back to one sample, sequenced in a study of blood T cell repertoires in COVID-19. Assay used: immunoSEQ multiplex PCR; TCRdb lists only in-frame clones, some missing. The data show a few hundred thousand clones, about 86% seen once. Sequenced: peripheral blood. Receptor source: a man aged 55 to 70 who had recovered from COVID-19.

The genes are TRBV11-3 and TRBJ2-2; 7 bases are a match to TRBD1. The CDR3 consists of 17 residues. V trimming: 0 bases; J trimming: 0 bases; junction bases outside the gene matches: 4. The germline V gene has CDR1 SGHNT and CDR2 YENEEA. CDR3 sequence reads: CASSLDRGPTNTGELFF. CDR3 sequence (DNA): TGTGCCAGCAGCTTAGATAGGGGGCCCACGAACACCGGGGAGCTGTTTTTT.

CDR3 sequence (DNA): TGTGCCAGCAGCTTACGTCTCGGTAGCGGGAACCAAGAGACCCAGTACTTC. Amino acid sequence: CASSLRLGSGNQETQYF. This sequence joins TRBV7-7 and TRBJ2-5; 8 nucleotides line up with TRBD2. The trim removed 2 bases at V and 0 bases at J, leaving 8 bases unmatched. The CDR3 consists of 17 residues. CDR1 is SSHAT and CDR2 is FNYEAQ in the germline V gene (reference sequence).

V is TRBV6-5 and J is TRBJ1-1; D may be TRBD1 (6 bases). V lost 6 bases and J lost 2, with 13 bases in between. Germline values: CDR1 MNHEY, CDR2 SVGAGI. The CDR3 is 14 amino acids. The chain's CDR3 is CASSTTGFNTEAFF. The CDR3 DNA is TGTGCCAGCAGCACGACAGGCTTTAACACTGAAGCTTTCTTT.

V and J are TRBV7-2 and TRBJ2-3; 9 nucleotides match TRBD2. CDR1 is SGHTA, CDR2 FQGNSA, per germline. The CDR3 is 16 amino acids. Losses at the gene ends were 3 bases for V and 5 bases for J; bases not matched to a gene: 9. The CDR3 loop is CASSFNLGSGGDTQYF. The CDR3 bases are TGTGCCAGCAGCTTTAATTTAGGTAGCGGGGGAGATACGCAGTATTTT.

This clone was detected only once. In DNA, the CDR3 is TGCGCCAGCAGCTTAGAAGCGGGAGGGCAAAGAGAGACCCAGTACTTC. It is translated as CASSLEAGGQRETQYF. The gene calls are TRBV5-1 and TRBJ2-5; 10 bases map to TRBD2. The CDR3 is 16 residues long. V lost 2 bases and J lost 4; bases outside the gene matches: 8. The V gene's germline CDR1 is SGHRS and CDR2 YFSETQ. The complete variable domain, with remaining parts taken from reference TRBV5-1 and TRBJ2-5, reads KAGVTQTPRYLIKTRGQQVTLSCSPISGHRSVSWYQQTPGQGLQFLFEYFSETQRNKGNFPGRFSGRQFSNSRSEMNVSTLELGDSALYLCASSLEAGGQRETQYFGPGTRLLVL.

The rearrangement uses TRBV5-4 and TRBJ1-6; no reliable D call. Per the germline V gene, CDR1 is SGHNT and CDR2 is YYREEE (reference sequence). The CDR3 has 15 amino acids. The V and J ends lost 0 bases and 11 bases respectively, with 15 bases between them. The CDR3 nucleotides read TGTGCCAGCAGCTTGGCGCTCGACGGAACTACACCCCTCCACTTT. It is translated as CASSLALDGTTPLHF.

This clone occurred a few times. The J gene is TRBJ1-6, the V gene TRBV6-5; D unclear. Germline CDR1 is MNHEY and CDR2 is SVGAGI. This CDR3 is built from 15 residues. Trimming stripped 0 bases from V and 8 bases from J, with 11 bases between. CDR3 residues: CASSYSSGRDSPLHF. The CDR3 DNA follows: TGTGCCAGCAGTTACTCGAGTGGGCGCGATTCACCCCTCCACTTT.

The J gene is TRBJ2-5, the V gene TRBV6-5; TRBD1 matches 8 bases. With 7 bases clipped from V and 9 bases from J, the junction kept 13 bases outside the gene matches. CDR3 length equals 14 residues. Germline V gene lookup returns CDR1 MNHEY and CDR2 SVGAGI. CDR3 bases: TGTGCCAGCACTTCCGGGACAGGCCCTTCGGCCCAGTACTTC. This encodes CASTSGTGPSAQYF.